This T cell receptor (beta chain) is drawn from a study of CD8+ T cells in alopecia areata. Concerning this clone: Its antigen is undetermined.

Study conclusions and caveats: Normal scalp had lower clonality than lesional scalp, with alopecia totalis/universalis lesions showing this most strongly.

The CDR3 covers 15 residues. After removal of 3 bases from V and 1 base from J, the junction contained 4 bases not matched to a gene. Germline CDR1 MNHEY, CDR2 SMNVEV (reference sequence). Sequencing relied on a cDNA template that was reverse transcribed from extracted RNA. Sequenced by immunoSEQ multiplex PCR; TCRdb stores in-frame clones only, minus some. There are over 100,000 clones in the sample; about 50% occur only once, and 18% lies in the top ten. The study team obtained lesional scalp punch biopsies and peripheral blood from alopecia areata patients. This TCR was sampled from a human donor with alopecia areata. Sequenced material: CD8+ T cells sorted from blood, taken at week 0. The chain combines TRBV27 with TRBJ2-7; 9 bases align to TRBD1. As DNA, the CDR3 is TGTGCCAGCAGTTTGGGACAGGGAGGGTCCTACGAGCAGTACTTC. Its protein product is CASSLGQGGSYEQYF.